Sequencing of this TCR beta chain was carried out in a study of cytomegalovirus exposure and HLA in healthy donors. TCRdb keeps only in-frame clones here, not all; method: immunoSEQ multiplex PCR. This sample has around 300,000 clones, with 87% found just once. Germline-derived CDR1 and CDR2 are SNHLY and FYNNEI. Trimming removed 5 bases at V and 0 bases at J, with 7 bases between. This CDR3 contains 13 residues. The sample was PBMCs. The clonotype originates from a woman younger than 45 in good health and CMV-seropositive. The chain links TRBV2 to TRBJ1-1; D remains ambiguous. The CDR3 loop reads CASSTEMNTEAFF. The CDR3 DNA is TGTGCCAGCAGTACAGAAATGAACACTGAAGCTTTCTTT.